Here is one T cell receptor beta chain with its context. There is no known antigen for this receptor. No per-base quality is available; no much larger clone lies one base away. This record belongs to a study of siplizumab effects on memory and regulatory T cells (dated by TCRdb to 2018 to 2020). Notes on the research overall: The study looked at the effect of siplizumab, an anti-CD2 antibody, on alloreactive T-cell subsets in allogeneic mixed lymphocyte reactions made from human PBMCs. Overall study results and their limits: Unstimulated naive T cells appeared to be more diverse than memory T cells, and naive cells seemed to make a substantial contribution to the alloresponse. The cumulative frequency of alloreactive sequences that could be traced back to unstimulated CD4+ memory T cells was significantly reduced by siplizumab. Whether proliferating Tregs from siplizumab cultures were suppressive was not functionally confirmed. Because sequences at frequencies below about 10^-5 were poorly captured, only a minor fraction of alloreactive clones could be mapped back to unstimulated subsets. Among mappable alloreactive CD4+ clones, the Treg-derived fraction averaged around 69% with siplizumab versus approximately 27% in control reactions. For roughly 75-95% of proliferating CD4+ or CD8+ clones, no naive or memory phenotype could be assigned.

Per the germline V gene (reference sequence), LNHDA is the CDR1 and SQIVND is the CDR2. V loses 7 bases of germline sequence and J loses 4 bases, and the interval between the two ends is 16 bases. Measured from the cysteine to the phenylalanine, the CDR3 is 14 residues long. The CDR3 DNA has 42 bases and is translated from base 1. Sorted unstimulated T cells and proliferating T cells recovered from mixed lymphocyte reactions underwent TCRbeta CDR3 sequencing. Fresh whole blood from 9 to 11 HLA-typed healthy donors was used to isolate PBMCs. Unstimulated CD4+ regulatory T cells were FACS-sorted to map the origin of alloreactive clones. Receptor amplification or capture employed the immunoSEQ multiplex PCR assay. Some 9.9 x 10^4 TCR templates per sample were assayed by the deep sequencing platform. Genomic DNA extracted from sorted T cells was used for TCRbeta CDR3 sequencing. The published analysis was carried out like this. The R programming language was used for clonal analysis of the TCRbeta CDR3 data. Unstimulated samples were compared with post-reaction CFSE-low samples to define alloreactive CD4+ and CD8+ clones. Regulatory or non-regulatory origin was assigned to alloreactive CD4+ clones by matching of sequences to sorted unstimulated Treg and non-Treg repertoires. In TCRdb, the immuneACCESS table is reduced to in-frame sequences with V and J assigned. These tables do not hold every clone; where another copy was compared, an unresolved V gene accounts for under half, and the others remain unexplained. V and J calls and clone size are as listed in that table; D and trimming were resolved from the DNA. The sample profile shows some 65,000 clones; 75% to 90% of them were found once. The ten largest make up about 1.5% of the sample.

Sequenced input: Tregs sorted from blood. The sequence joins TRBV19 to TRBJ1-2; a tentative D call is TRBD1 (5 bases match). The TCR was taken from a human donor in good health. The CDR3 in this case is CASNLDKGVYGYTF. The DNA sequence is given as TGTGCCAGTAATTTGGACAAGGGCGTCTATGGCTACACCTTC.